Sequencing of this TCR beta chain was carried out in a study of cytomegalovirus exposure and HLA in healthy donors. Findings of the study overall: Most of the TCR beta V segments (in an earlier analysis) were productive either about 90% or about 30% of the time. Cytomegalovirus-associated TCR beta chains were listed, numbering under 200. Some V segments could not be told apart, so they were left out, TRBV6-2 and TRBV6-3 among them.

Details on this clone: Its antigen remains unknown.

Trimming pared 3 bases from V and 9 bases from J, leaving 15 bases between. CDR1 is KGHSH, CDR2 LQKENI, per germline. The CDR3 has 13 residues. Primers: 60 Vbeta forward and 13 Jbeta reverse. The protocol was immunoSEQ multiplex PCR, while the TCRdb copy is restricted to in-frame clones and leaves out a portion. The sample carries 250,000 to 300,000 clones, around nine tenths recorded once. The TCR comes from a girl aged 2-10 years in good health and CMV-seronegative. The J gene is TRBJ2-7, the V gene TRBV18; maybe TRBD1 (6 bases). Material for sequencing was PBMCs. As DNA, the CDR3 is TGTGCCAGCTCACCGTTTACTGAGGACAGGCAGTACTTC. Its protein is CASSPFTEDRQYF.